A selection of T cell receptor beta chains follows, all from one sample in a study of shared clonotypes between healthy human individuals. Profiled with immunoSEQ multiplex PCR; TCRdb holds only in-frame clones, not every one. The sample holds under 2,500,000 clones; around 95% are singletons and the top ten take roughly 0.13%. Specimen: naive CD4+ T cells sorted from blood. The receptors were sampled from a man between 18 and 29 years old in good health. Both conserved end residues are part of each CDR3. Each record gives: clone size, J gene, V gene, D gene, CDR3 DNA, CDR3 protein. A D gene is named only where the DNA matches it firmly. Size is omitted from some rows. Given values are once, few, many or a class for expanded clones.

NA | TRBJ2-3 | TRBV7-9 | TRBD2 | TGTGCCAGCAGCCCTGGACTAGCGGGGGGCACGGCAGATACGCAGTATTTT | CASSPGLAGGTADTQYF
once | TRBJ1-2 | TRBV7-2 | NA | TGTGCCAGCAGCTCGGCCCTTCCGGGACACAACTATGGCTACACCTTC | CASSSALPGHNYGYTF
NA | TRBJ1-4 | TRBV4-3 | NA | TGCGCCAGCAGCGTCCGACCCGGCGAGAATGAAAAACTGTTTTTT | CASSVRPGENEKLFF
NA | TRBJ1-6 | TRBV9 | NA | TGTGCCAGCAGCGCATCAGGGAGTCTTAATTCACCCCTCCACTTT | CASSASGSLNSPLHF
NA | TRBJ1-3 | TRBV9 | TRBD1 | TGTGCCAGCAGCGTGACAGGGTTATCTGGAAACACCATATATTTT | CASSVTGLSGNTIYF
NA | TRBJ2-7 | TRBV2 | TRBD2 | TGTGCCAGCTCAGAAGACGCGGGGGGCGCCTACGAGCAGTACTTC | CASSEDAGGAYEQYF
NA | TRBJ2-4 | TRBV19 | NA | TGTGCCAGTAGTATCGGACGCAGCCTAGCCAAAAACATTCAGTACTTC | CASSIGRSLAKNIQYF
NA | TRBJ1-1 | TRBV5-1 | TRBD1 | TGCGCCAGCAGCTGGGGACAGGGAGGCACTGAAGCTTTCTTT | CASSWGQGGTEAFF
NA | TRBJ1-5 | TRBV9 | NA | TGTGCCAGCAGCTCTGAGCAGGGGATAAATCAGCCCCAGCATTTT | CASSSEQGINQPQHF
NA | TRBJ2-1 | TRBV11-2 | TRBD2 | TGTGCCAGCAGCTTAGCTGGACTAGCTCGGTTCTTC | CASSLAGLARFF
once | TRBJ2-3 | TRBV7-2 | NA | TGTGCCAGCAGCCCCATAGGCGGGTACCTCACAGATACGCAGTATTTT | CASSPIGGYLTDTQYF
NA | TRBJ2-5 | TRBV9 | NA | TGTGCCAGCAGCGTAGCTCCGGGGACGGGGCAAGAGACCCAGTACTTC | CASSVAPGTGQETQYF
NA | TRBJ2-3 | TRBV7-9 | NA | TGTGCCAGCAGCCCCTGGACAGGCACAGATACGCAGTATTTT | CASSPWTGTDTQYF
few | TRBJ1-4 | TRBV30 | NA | TGTGCCTGGAGTGTACAGGTCGGTGAAAAACTGTTTTTT | CAWSVQVGEKLFF
NA | TRBJ2-3 | TRBV5-1 | NA | TGCGCCAGCAGCTTCTTCCCGGGACGCACAGATACGCAGTATTTT | CASSFFPGRTDTQYF
NA | TRBJ2-7 | TRBV4-3 | TRBD2 | TGCGCCAGCAGCCAAGGCGTCGAACCCGGGGGGAAGCAGTACTTC | CASSQGVEPGGKQYF
NA | TRBJ2-4 | TRBV4-3 | TRBD2 | TGCGCCAGCAGCCAGGGGACTACTTACGACATTCAGTACTTC | CASSQGTTYDIQYF
NA | TRBJ2-2 | TRBV27 | NA | TGTGCCAGCAGTTTAGAACTAGGTGGCGGGGAGCTGTTTTTT | CASSLELGGGELFF
NA | TRBJ2-2 | TRBV7-3 | NA | TGTGCCAGCAGCCCCGGAAGGGTTAACACCGGGGAGCTGTTTTTT | CASSPGRVNTGELFF
NA | TRBJ2-1 | TRBV2 | NA | TGTGCCAGCAGTGAAGTCGGGGGTGCGTACAATGAGCAGTTCTTC | CASSEVGGAYNEQFF
NA | TRBJ2-7 | TRBV30 | TRBD1 | TGTGCCTGGGGGACAGGGGGCGATCGAGAGAAGTACTTC | CAWGTGGDREKYF
once | TRBJ1-4 | TRBV6-1 | NA | TGTGCCAGCAGTGAAACCGAGATAAGAGAAAAACTGTTTTTT | CASSETEIREKLFF
NA | TRBJ1-2 | TRBV27 | TRBD1 | TGTGCCAGCAGTTCAAGACAGGGAGAGTCGGATGGCTACACCTTC | CASSSRQGESDGYTF
NA | TRBJ2-5 | TRBV6-1 | TRBD2 | TGTGCCAGCAGTCAAACCGGGACTAGGGGGGAGACCCAGTACTTC | CASSQTGTRGETQYF
NA | TRBJ1-5 | TRBV7-2 | NA | TGTGCCAGCAGCTTATACAGGAATCAGCCCCAGCATTTT | CASSLYRNQPQHF
NA | TRBJ2-2 | TRBV7-9 | NA | TGTGCCAGCAGCTGGAGGCGGTCGAACACCGGGGAGCTGTTTTTT | CASSWRRSNTGELFF
NA | TRBJ1-5 | TRBV19 | NA | TGTGCCAGTAGTTCGGGGGGCAGACAGCCCCAGCATTTT | CASSSGGRQPQHF
NA | TRBJ1-6 | TRBV5-1 | NA | TGCGCCAGCAGCTTGGGAGGGGAACCCCTCCACTTT | CASSLGGEPLHF
NA | TRBJ1-6 | TRBV7-8 | TRBD1 | TGTGCCAGCAGCCCTGACAGGGATCTTAGGGCCCTCCACTTT | CASSPDRDLRALHF
NA | TRBJ1-1 | TRBV29-1 | NA | TGCAGCTTATCTCGGACAGTGCTAAACACTGAAGCTTTCTTT | CSLSRTVLNTEAFF
NA | TRBJ1-1 | TRBV6-5 | NA | TGTGCCAGCAGTTACTTATATAGGGGGAAGAACACTGAAGCTTTCTTT | CASSYLYRGKNTEAFF
NA | TRBJ2-1 | TRBV5-1 | TRBD1 | TGCGCCAGCAGATTGACAGGGGGTATTTACAATGAGCAGTTCTTC | CASRLTGGIYNEQFF
NA | TRBJ2-1 | TRBV18 | NA | TGTGCCAGCTCAACCGAAGTGAATGAGCAGTTCTTC | CASSTEVNEQFF
NA | TRBJ2-5 | TRBV2 | NA | TGTGCCAGCAGGCTCCTCGAGACCCAGTACTTC | CASRLLETQYF
NA | TRBJ2-7 | TRBV29-1 | NA | TGCAGCGTTGGAGTACAGGGAAAGGCCTACGAGCAGTACTTC | CSVGVQGKAYEQYF
NA | TRBJ2-1 | TRBV6-6 | NA | TGTGCCAGCATGATCTGGGTGGGCTCCTACAATGAGCAGTTCTTC | CASMIWVGSYNEQFF
NA | TRBJ2-2 | TRBV27 | NA | TGTGCCAGCAGTCCGAAATGGACAGATAACACCGGGGAGCTGTTTTTT | CASSPKWTDNTGELFF
NA | TRBJ2-2 | TRBV7-9 | TRBD1 | TGTGCCAGCAGCTCTGGGGACAGGGGGAACACCGGGGAGCTGTTTTTT | CASSSGDRGNTGELFF
NA | TRBJ2-7 | TRBV2 | NA | TGTGCCAGCAGGACTCCTTCCTACGAGCAGTACTTC | CASRTPSYEQYF
NA | TRBJ2-1 | TRBV4-3 | TRBD1 | TGCGCCAGCAGCCAAGAGGACAGGGGAAACAATGAGCAGTTCTTC | CASSQEDRGNNEQFF
NA | TRBJ2-1 | TRBV4-1 | NA | TGCGCCAGCAGCCAAGAATCCCTTACGAGCGCGGCGGGACCAACACGTGAGCAGTTCTTC | CASSQESLTSAAGPTREQFF
NA | TRBJ1-1 | TRBV7-2 | NA | TGTGCCAGCAGCTTCGCCAGGGACACTGAAGCTTTCTTT | CASSFARDTEAFF
NA | TRBJ2-7 | TRBV11-2 | TRBD1 | TGTGCCAGCAGCTTAGAAGGGGGCGCCCCGGGCGAGCAGTACTTC | CASSLEGGAPGEQYF
NA | TRBJ2-7 | TRBV7-9 | NA | TGTGCCAGCACCTCCCGGAGTAGCGGCGAGCAGTACTTC | CASTSRSSGEQYF
once | TRBJ1-2 | TRBV9 | NA | TGTGCCAGCAGCGTAGTGACCGCCATGAATGGCTACACCTTC | CASSVVTAMNGYTF
NA | TRBJ1-2 | TRBV30 | NA | TGTGCCTGGAGTGAGAGGGGTGGCTACACCTTC | CAWSERGGYTF
NA | TRBJ2-3 | TRBV5-4 | TRBD1 | TGTGCCAGCAGCTTGGCTTCGAACAGGGGTCTCTCAGATACGCAGTATTTT | CASSLASNRGLSDTQYF
NA | TRBJ2-3 | TRBV2 | TRBD2 | TGTGCCAGCGGGACTAGTGTCACGCAGTATTTT | CASGTSVTQYF
NA | TRBJ2-5 | TRBV5-6 | NA | TGTGCCAGCAGCCCGCCGACAGTGGAGACCCAGTACTTC | CASSPPTVETQYF
NA | TRBJ1-1 | TRBV6-5 | NA | TGTGCCAGCATGTTATTCGGGAGAAGAACTGAAGCTTTCTTT | CASMLFGRRTEAFF
NA | TRBJ2-7 | TRBV18 | TRBD2 | TGTGCCAGCTCACCAACTAGCGGTCACTACGAGCAGTACTTC | CASSPTSGHYEQYF
NA | TRBJ2-1 | TRBV7-2 | NA | TGTGCCAGCAGCTTAGCGGGTTGGAATGAGCAGTTCTTC | CASSLAGWNEQFF
NA | TRBJ1-1 | TRBV4-3 | NA | TGCGCCAGCAGCCTACGGACGGAGAACACTGAAGCTTTCTTT | CASSLRTENTEAFF
NA | TRBJ2-7 | TRBV10-3 | TRBD1 | TGTGCCATCAGTGACCTTGACAGGGGCTCCTACGAGCAGTACTTC | CAISDLDRGSYEQYF
NA | TRBJ1-2 | TRBV9 | TRBD1 | TGTGCCAGCAGCCAGGGACAGGTGAACTATGGCTACACCTTC | CASSQGQVNYGYTF
NA | TRBJ2-7 | TRBV10-2 | TRBD1 | TGCGCCAGCAGTGAACAGGGGGGCGAGCAGTACTTC | CASSEQGGEQYF